This T cell receptor beta chain was sequenced during a study of blood T cells in healthy people across ages. Study background: Per every two T cells, about one barcoded beta molecule was captured by template switching.

A second PCR, run for about 7 to 11 cycles, used a sample-barcoded 5' primer plus a J-beta primer mix. TCRdb itself ran the 5' RACE reads through MiXCR, one entry per CDR3 protein. Seen here are roughly 1,500,000 distinct CDR3 sequences, about 31% observed once, and the top ten hold approximately 10%. CDR3 length: 12 residues. Trimming cost V 3 bases and J 5 bases, with 5 bases left between them. Germline loops: CDR1 LNHDA, CDR2 SQIVND (reference sequence). Specimen: blood. The chain uses TRBV19 and TRBJ1-5; the D is unclear. This clonotype originated in a woman aged 25 to 39 in good health. This chain's CDR3 is CASSMGDQPQHF. CDR3 coding DNA: TGTGCCAGTAGTATGGGTGATCAGCCCCAGCATTTT.